This is a list of T cell receptor beta chains from one sample in a study of T cells in Graves' hyperthyroidism and ophthalmopathy. TCRdb redid the calling of the multiplex PCR reads with MiXCR, one entry per CDR3 protein. This table holds a few hundred thousand distinct CDR3 sequences, roughly 25% found once. Sequences were obtained from blood. These receptors all stem from a man aged 50-59 years with Graves' hyperthyroidism. Each CDR3 is given with its conserved first and last residue. Each record gives: D gene, V gene, J gene, clone size, CDR3 protein, CDR3 DNA. D genes are given only for firm matches. Size values are once, few and many counts, or a class for expanded clones, and some rows have none.

.	TRBV6-2/TRBV6-3	TRBJ1-1	few	CASRSDGTTNTEAFF	TGTGCCAGCCGTTCCGATGGGACAACGAACACTGAAGCTTTCTTT
TRBD1	TRBV6-1	TRBJ1-2	.	CASSQRGPPNYGYTF	TGTGCCAGCAGCCAAAGGGGGCCACCTAACTATGGCTACACCTTC
.	TRBV4-1	TRBJ1-2	.	CASRISEQGLNYGYTF	TGCGCCAGCAGAATCTCCGAACAGGGCCTTAACTATGGCTACACCTTC
.	TRBV10-3	TRBJ2-2	.	CAISLADNTGELFF	TGTGCCATCAGCCTAGCTGACAACACCGGGGAGCTGTTTTTT
.	TRBV2	TRBJ2-1	many	CASRPGRGLGNEQFF	TGTGCCAGCAGGCCCGGACGTGGGCTAGGCAATGAGCAGTTCTTC
.	TRBV24-1	TRBJ2-7	few	CATSDAGTTDEQYF	TGTGCCACCAGTGATGCCGGGACAACGGACGAGCAGTACTTC
.	TRBV6-1	TRBJ1-1	many	CASSELRGNTEAFF	TGTGCCAGCAGTGAATTGCGGGGGAACACTGAAGCTTTCTTT
TRBD1	TRBV20-1	TRBJ2-5	.	CSVTPGQGEETQYF	TGCAGTGTTACCCCGGGACAGGGGGAAGAGACCCAGTACTTC
.	TRBV20-1	TRBJ2-5	few	CSARDWGMPQETQYF	TGCAGTGCTAGAGATTGGGGAATGCCCCAAGAGACCCAGTACTTC
.	TRBV18	TRBJ1-1	many	CASSPQEDTEAFF	TGTGCCAGCTCACCACAGGAGGACACTGAAGCTTTCTTT
.	TRBV5-1	TRBJ2-3	.	CASRLRTGVSSTDTQYF	TGCGCCAGCAGGTTGAGGACGGGAGTGTCGAGCACAGATACGCAGTATTTT
TRBD2	TRBV7-2	TRBJ2-3	.	CASSMGLAGFTDTQYF	TGTGCCAGCAGCATGGGACTAGCGGGATTCACAGATACGCAGTATTTT
TRBD2	TRBV30	TRBJ2-3	.	CAWSKEGLGGLVTQYF	TGTGCCTGGAGTAAGGAGGGGTTGGGAGGGCTCGTTACGCAGTATTTT
.	TRBV5-1	TRBJ1-4	.	CASSERPADDEKLFF	TGCGCCAGCAGCGAACGGCCAGCGGACGATGAAAAACTGTTTTTT
.	TRBV27	TRBJ2-1	few	CASSLQDTQMNEQFF	TGTGCCAGCAGTTTACAGGACACACAAATGAATGAGCAGTTCTTC
.	TRBV6-1	TRBJ1-3	few	CASSEAGSGNTIYF	TGTGCCAGCAGTGAGGCAGGGTCTGGAAACACCATATATTTT
.	TRBV10-3	TRBJ1-5	.	CAISEDGGKNQPQHF	TGTGCCATCAGTGAAGACGGAGGCAAGAATCAGCCCCAGCATTTT
TRBD2	TRBV30	TRBJ2-3	few	CAWSGGSGTDTQYF	TGTGCCTGGAGTGGCGGGAGCGGCACAGATACGCAGTATTTT
.	TRBV6-5	TRBJ1-2	.	CASSYSIGVYGYTF	TGTGCCAGCAGTTACTCGATAGGGGTCTATGGCTACACCTTC
TRBD1	TRBV27	TRBJ2-4	few	CASSFDRENIQYF	TGTGCCAGCAGTTTCGACAGGGAAAACATTCAGTACTTC
TRBD2	TRBV7-9	TRBJ2-3	few	CASSTASGAADTQYF	TGTGCCAGCAGCACGGCCAGCGGGGCAGCAGATACGCAGTATTTT
.	TRBV20-1	TRBJ2-1	few	CSASSGHSYNEQFF	TGCAGTGCTTCGAGCGGTCACTCCTACAATGAGCAGTTCTTC
TRBD2	TRBV2	TRBJ2-7	few	CASRTSGIAEQYF	TGTGCCAGCAGAACTAGCGGGATTGCCGAGCAGTACTTC
.	TRBV5-1	TRBJ2-2	.	CASSSTPKVGGELFF	TGCGCCAGCAGCTCAACACCAAAGGTTGGCGGGGAGCTGTTTTTT
.	TRBV11-3	TRBJ2-4	.	CASSLAMGQSGDIQYF	TGTGCCAGCAGCTTAGCTATGGGACAGTCGGGGGACATTCAGTACTTC
.	TRBV12-5	TRBJ1-5	.	CASGTQLRGQPQHF	TGTGCTAGTGGTACCCAGCTTCGGGGTCAGCCCCAGCATTTT
.	TRBV27	TRBJ2-7	.	CASSPDWQGDEQYF	TGTGCCAGCAGTCCGGATTGGCAGGGCGACGAGCAGTACTTC
TRBD2	TRBV19	TRBJ2-1	.	CASSGLAGRHEQFF	TGTGCCAGTAGTGGACTAGCGGGACGTCATGAGCAGTTCTTC
.	TRBV29-1	TRBJ1-2	.	CSADNRTPPYGYTF	TGCAGCGCCGACAACCGGACACCACCTTATGGCTACACCTTC
.	TRBV7-8	TRBJ1-1	.	CASSPPLHANTEAFF	TGTGCCAGCAGCCCGCCCTTACACGCGAACACTGAAGCTTTCTTT
TRBD2	TRBV18	TRBJ2-7	many	CASSQGTSGIYEQYF	TGTGCCAGCTCACAGGGGACTAGCGGGATCTACGAGCAGTACTTC
TRBD2	TRBV11-3	TRBJ2-1	many	CASSSLGTSDHEQFF	TGTGCCAGCAGCTCTCTCGGGACTAGTGACCATGAGCAGTTCTTC
.	TRBV20-1	TRBJ2-1	few	CSATTDLGLYNEQFF	TGCAGTGCTACGACGGACCTGGGCCTCTACAATGAGCAGTTCTTC
.	TRBV6-4	TRBJ2-2	.	CASSVENTGELFF	TGTGCCAGCAGTGTCGAGAACACCGGGGAGCTGTTTTTT
.	TRBV28	TRBJ1-1	few	CATETVNTEAFF	TGTGCCACCGAGACAGTGAACACTGAAGCTTTCTTT
.	TRBV27	TRBJ2-7	.	CASSFIGRSLGEQYF	TGTGCCAGCAGTTTTATTGGCAGGTCCCTCGGCGAGCAGTACTTC
.	TRBV10-1	TRBJ2-3	few	CASSDRARTSTDTQYF	TGCGCCAGCAGTGACCGGGCACGCACTAGCACAGATACGCAGTATTTT
.	TRBV12-3/TRBV12-4	TRBJ2-3	many	CASSLAGSIAQVGDTQYF	TGTGCCAGCAGTTTAGCCGGGTCCATAGCCCAAGTAGGCGATACGCAGTATTTT
.	TRBV11-3	TRBJ1-5	.	CASSSLNQPQHF	TGTGCCAGCAGTTCACTTAATCAGCCCCAGCATTTT
.	TRBV5-5	TRBJ1-2	.	CASSSWENYGYTF	TGTGCCAGCAGTTCTTGGGAAAACTATGGCTACACCTTC
TRBD2	TRBV13	TRBJ2-1	many	CASSFRLARNEQFF	TGTGCCAGCAGCTTCCGACTAGCGAGGAATGAGCAGTTCTTC